The TCR beta chain described here comes from a study of OX40 agonist ivuxolimab in advanced cancers. Notes on this clone: Its cognate antigen is unknown.

Whole-study findings and limits: Which antigen the expanded peripheral T cells recognized is unknown.

Germline values: CDR1 ENHRY, CDR2 SYGVKD. This CDR3 region has 14 residues. The V end was cut by 2 bases, the J end by 7 bases, with 15 bases between. Repertoires were generated with immunoSEQ multiplex PCR, while TCRdb's copy carries only in-frame clones and drops some. The sample holds approximately 63,000 clones, 80% to 90% seen once. This sample comprised CD4+ or CD8+ T cells sorted from blood, obtained in a trial of the OX40 agonist ivuxolimab. The receptor was isolated from an adult with an advanced solid tumor such as melanoma, head and neck, liver or kidney cancer. The gene calls are TRBV10-3 and TRBJ2-7; D gene ambiguous. Written as DNA, the CDR3 is TGTGCCATCAGTGAGAATGGGCAAGACACAGAGCAGTACTTC. It specifies CAISENGQDTEQYF.